This paragraph covers one TCR beta chain sequence. The data originate from a study of T cell responses to AZD1222 COVID-19 vaccine. The repertoire was sequenced with immunoSEQ multiplex PCR; TCRdb's copy has only in-frame clones and lacks some. The data contain 82,000 or so clones, approximately 90% of them seen just once; the ten biggest clones take up roughly 5%. Germline CDR1 SGHAT, CDR2 FQNNGV. V gave up 2 bases and J gave up 4 bases; unmatched junction bases: 3. The CDR3 runs to 14 residues. The specimen comprised peripheral blood, sampled on day 0 of AZD1222 vaccination. This TCR was sampled from an adult in good health. The gene calls are TRBV11-2 and TRBJ1-2, with TRBD1 identical over 8 bases. The CDR3: CASSLQGAGYGYTF. CDR3 DNA: TGTGCCAGCAGCTTACAGGGGGCAGGCTATGGCTACACCTTC.